What follows is one TCR beta chain and its context. Its antigen is undetermined. The junction had 7 bases not matched to a gene; V was cut back by 1 base and J by 2 bases. The CDR3 sequence is 17 residues long. The germline V gene has CDR1 SGDLS and CDR2 YYNGEE. The sample comes from a study of cytomegalovirus exposure and HLA in healthy donors. Study findings and constraints: Among the sequence variants, a highly shared cluster was likely an artifact of sequencing.

The primer mix had 60 Vbeta and 13 Jbeta primers. Method: immunoSEQ multiplex PCR; TCRdb's copy keeps in-frame clones and lacks some. The table records tens of thousands of clones, 73% of them present only once. The V gene is TRBV9, the J gene TRBJ1-2; the match to TRBD1 covers 11 bases. The receptor was isolated from a man aged 45-60 years in good health and CMV-seronegative. Source material: PBMCs. In DNA, the CDR3 is TGTGCCAGCAGCGTACACCGGGACAGGGGGGAAAACTATGGCTACACCTTC. It specifies CASSVHRDRGENYGYTF.